Listed here are 30 T cell receptor beta chains from one sample, sequenced in a study of patients and donors after allogeneic stem cell transplantation. One entry per CDR3 protein results from TCRdb running MiXCR on the RT-PCR reads. The profile covers about 210,000 distinct CDR3 sequences, with around 41% appearing a single time and around 10% taken by the ten largest. Sample: blood, either unsorted or a sorted T cell fraction (not recorded which). Receptors were obtained from a human donor who was either an allogeneic HSCT recipient or a stem cell or donor lymphocyte infusion donor (not recorded which). It is not recorded whose cells these are; they may come from a transplant donor.

This clonotype is labeled as medium-sized (0.01 to 0.1%). This chain uses TRBV30 with TRBJ1-1, with D possibly being TRBD1 (5 bases). Trimming pared 2 bases from V and 5 bases from J, leaving 12 bases between. This CDR3 contains 13 residues. Germline V CDR1 and CDR2: GTSNPN, SVGIG (reference sequence). CDR3 sequence (DNA): TGTGCCTGGAGTATGGGGGTAGATACTGAAGCTTTCTTT. It yields the protein CAWSMGVDTEAFF. The full variable domain, with the rest looked up from reference TRBV30 and TRBJ1-1, is SQTIHQWPATLVQPVGSPLSLECTVEGTSNPNLYWYRQAAGRGLQLLFYSVGIGQISSEVPQNLSASRPQDRQFILSSKKLLLSDSGFYLCAWSMGVDTEAFFGQGTRLTVV.

This clonotype has more than one count but fewer than ten. This sequence joins TRBV30 and TRBJ1-1; no clear D gene. Trimming pared 3 bases from V and 3 bases from J, leaving 5 bases between. The germline CDR1 and CDR2 sequences are GTSNPN and SVGIG (reference sequence). This CDR3 region has 11 residues. The CDR3: CAWRWDTEAFF. In nucleotides, the CDR3 is TGTGCCTGGAGATGGGACACTGAAGCTTTCTTT.

This clonotype was seen a few times. The chain employs TRBV24-1 and TRBJ1-2, with D possibly being TRBD1 (6 bases). The V gene's germline CDR1 is KGHDR and CDR2 SFDVKD. Trimming removed 2 bases at V and 6 bases at J, with 12 bases between. The CDR3 extends over 14 amino acids. The CDR3 DNA sequence: TGTGCCACCAGTGATTCGCCGGACAGTAATGGCTACACCTTC. It codes for CATSDSPDSNGYTF.

The chain combines TRBV24-1 with TRBJ2-7, with 9 bases aligning to TRBD1. With V trimmed by 2 bases and J by 6 bases, 7 bases remained unmatched. This CDR3 spans 15 amino acids. The germline gives CDR1 KGHDR, CDR2 SFDVKD. This chain's CDR3 is CATSDSRTGEAEQYF. Written as DNA, the CDR3 is TGTGCCACCAGTGATTCTCGGACAGGGGAGGCCGAGCAGTACTTC.

CDR3: CASSLGEGWGPEAFF. CDR3 in DNA: TGTGCCAGCAGTTTAGGGGAAGGGTGGGGCCCTGAAGCTTTCTTT. This sequence joins TRBV12-3 or TRBV12-4 and TRBJ1-1; a possible D gene is TRBD1 (5 bases). Trimming stripped 1 base from V and 6 bases from J, with 15 bases between. This CDR3 contains 15 residues.

The chain uses TRBV20-1 and TRBJ1-4; maybe TRBD1 (5 bases). CDR1 is DFQATT, CDR2 SNEGSKA, per germline (reference sequence). The CDR3 sequence is 13 residues long. Trimming took off 5 bases at V and 8 bases at J, with 15 bases between the two ends. Here the CDR3 reads CSARGTDEEKLFF. The CDR3 DNA reads TGCAGTGCTCGCGGGACGGATGAGGAAAAACTGTTTTTT.

The V and J genes are TRBV6-1 and TRBJ2-7; D gene ambiguous. Between the trimmed V and J ends, which lost 2 bases and 1 base, there was a span of 15 bases. CDR1 MNHNS and CDR2 SASEGT come from the germline V gene. This CDR3 contains 16 residues. The CDR3: CASSESWVEVSYEQYF. CDR3 nucleotide sequence: TGTGCCAGCAGTGAAAGTTGGGTAGAGGTATCCTACGAGCAGTACTTC.

The chain uses TRBV27 and TRBJ2-2, with D possibly matching TRBD1 (5 bases). CDR1 and CDR2 from the germline V gene are MNHEY and SMNVEV (reference sequence). The CDR3 is 15 residues long. V gave up 6 bases and J gave up 4 bases, with 15 bases separating them. The CDR3, as DNA: TGTGCCAGCAGGCCGTCGCAGGGCGTCACCGGGGAGCTGTTTTTT. As protein: CASRPSQGVTGELFF.

This clonotype came up a few times. The chain has TRBV6-2 or TRBV6-3 and TRBJ1-2, with D tentatively TRBD1 (5 bases). Between the trimmed V and J ends, which lost 6 bases and 1 base, there was a span of 9 bases. The CDR3 length is 13 residues. Looked up from germline, CDR1 is MNHEY and CDR2 is SVGEGT. CDR3 nucleotides: TGTGCCAGCAGAAGACAGCTTAACTATGGCTACACCTTC. It translates to CASRRQLNYGYTF.

This clonotype was detected ten times or more. This sequence joins TRBV20-1 and TRBJ1-3; 7 bases match TRBD1. The germline V gene encodes CDR1 DFQATT and CDR2 SNEGSKA (reference sequence). CDR3 length equals 14 residues. Unmatched junction bases numbered 4, after V lost 2 bases and J lost 3 bases. The CDR3 DNA is TGCAGTGCTAGAAACAGGGGATATGGAAACACCATATATTTT. Its translation: CSARNRGYGNTIYF.

The genes are TRBV6-5 and TRBJ2-5; a weak D match, TRBD1 (6 bases). The CDR3 loop spans 15 amino acids. Per germline, CDR1 MNHEY and CDR2 SVGAGI. Trimming removed 6 bases at V and 1 base at J, with 15 bases between. Here the CDR3 reads CASSRGQPGQETQYF. The DNA for the CDR3 is TGTGCCAGCAGCCGAGGACAGCCTGGCCAAGAGACCCAGTACTTC.

The chain combines TRBV20-1 with TRBJ1-5; TRBD1 is a possible D gene (6 bases). Germline-derived CDR1 and CDR2 are DFQATT and SNEGSKA (reference sequence). Deletions cut 0 bases from V and 13 bases from J, with 10 bases between. CDR3 size: 11 residues. The DNA of the CDR3 is TGCAGTGCTAGAGATGGGGGCCCTCAGCATTTT. It is translated as CSARDGGPQHF.

This clonotype was seen more than once but under ten times. The chain combines TRBV20-1 with TRBJ2-3, with D tentatively TRBD1 (6 bases). This CDR3 comprises 16 residues. The germline gives CDR1 DFQATT, CDR2 SNEGSKA (reference sequence). Trimming stripped 5 bases from V and 6 bases from J, with 24 bases between. CDR3 sequence: CSAQEALRGRSDTQYF. CDR3 DNA: TGCAGTGCTCAGGAGGCCTTGAGGGGGAGATCGGATACGCAGTATTTT.

This clonotype was seen a few times. This sequence joins TRBV30 and TRBJ1-5; possibly TRBD1 for D (6 bases). The CDR3 runs 16 residues. The V end was cut by 1 base, the J end by 4 bases, with 17 bases between. CDR1 and CDR2 (germline): GTSNPN, SVGIG (reference sequence). DNA of the CDR3: TGTGCCTGGAGTGCGGAGTACAGGGTCGGTAATCAGCCCCAGCATTTT. Amino acid sequence: CAWSAEYRVGNQPQHF.

This chain joins TRBV10-3 and TRBJ2-7; 11 positions match TRBD2. Germline values: CDR1 ENHRY, CDR2 SYGVKD. The CDR3 runs to 15 residues. J lost 1 base, V lost 5 bases, and 4 bases had no gene match. CDR3 sequence reads: CAISSGLADSYEQYF. The CDR3 nucleotides are TGTGCCATCAGTTCGGGACTAGCGGATTCCTACGAGCAGTACTTC.

This clonotype was counted ten times or more. The chain is built from TRBV12-3 or TRBV12-4 and TRBJ1-5, with D perhaps matching TRBD1 (6 bases). This CDR3 is 15 amino acids long. V lost 4 bases and J lost 4, with 14 bases in between. The DNA for the CDR3 is TGTGCCAGCAGTTCCGCACAGGGATGGAATCAGCCCCAGCATTTT. This codes for CASSSAQGWNQPQHF.

CDR3 nucleotide sequence: TGCGCCAGCAGCTTGGTTGGGGACAGGGCTGAAAAACTGTTTTTT. Amino acid sequence: CASSLVGDRAEKLFF. The chain recombines TRBV5-1 with TRBJ1-4, with TRBD1 identical over 9 bases. J gave up 7 bases and V 0 bases, and 4 bases lay outside the gene matches. CDR3 length equals 15 residues. Per germline, CDR1 SGHRS and CDR2 YFSETQ.

J is TRBJ2-7 and V is TRBV20-1; TRBD2 matches at 7 bases. The CDR3 loop spans 14 amino acids. CDR1 is DFQATT, CDR2 SNEGSKA, per germline (reference sequence). The CDR3 sequence: CTPRPGRAGVGQYF. The CDR3 region has the DNA TGCACCCCCCGTCCCGGACGGGCGGGGGTCGGGCAGTACTTC.

Only a few counts were recorded for this clonotype. The rearrangement uses TRBV5-1 and TRBJ2-5; 8 bases fit TRBD1. J was trimmed by 2 bases and V by 4 bases; bases with no gene match: 16. The germline V gene has CDR1 SGHRS and CDR2 YFSETQ. The CDR3 spans 18 residues. CDR3 sequence: CASSRGNGQGRGQETQYF. The CDR3 nucleotides read TGCGCCAGCAGCCGAGGTAACGGACAGGGCCGGGGACAAGAGACCCAGTACTTC. Filled out from reference TRBV5-1 and TRBJ2-5, the complete variable domain reads KAGVTQTPRYLIKTRGQQVTLSCSPISGHRSVSWYQQTPGQGLQFLFEYFSETQRNKGNFPGRFSGRQFSNSRSEMNVSTLELGDSALYLCASSRGNGQGRGQETQYFGPGTRLLVL.

The chain recombines TRBV12-3 or TRBV12-4 with TRBJ2-1; 7 bases match TRBD1. This CDR3 has 13 residues. Losses at the gene ends were 3 bases for V and 9 bases for J; bases not matched to a gene: 5. The CDR3 sequence: CASSLTGHGEQFF. In DNA form, the CDR3 reads TGTGCCAGCAGTTTGACAGGGCACGGTGAGCAGTTCTTC.

V gene TRBV4-1 combines with J gene TRBJ1-1, with D unclear. This CDR3 has 15 amino acids. With 4 bases removed from V and 7 bases from J, the gap between germline ends came to 19 bases. Germline assignment: CDR1 MGHRA and CDR2 YSYEKL. For the CDR3, the DNA is TGCGCCAGCAGCCCAAACACACTTATACGAGGTGAAGCTTTCTTT. Its protein product is CASSPNTLIRGEAFF.

The genes are TRBV5-1 and TRBJ2-7; unclear D gene. Germline assignment: CDR1 SGHRS and CDR2 YFSETQ. CDR3 length equals 12 residues. V lost 2 bases to trimming and J lost 2 bases, with 5 bases between them. The CDR3 region is CASSFPPYEQYF. For the CDR3, the DNA is TGCGCCAGCAGCTTCCCTCCCTACGAGCAGTACTTC.

This clonotype showed up just once. No conserved phenylalanine or tryptophan ends this CDR3, so it is likely a read error. It is unclear where the CDR3 begins or ends on the DNA, so no DNA is shown, and the CDR3 is as TCRdb lists it. This rearrangement joins TRBV19 to TRBJ2-7; TRBD1, as called in the table, went unchecked against the DNA. The CDR3 extends over 11 residues, inclusive of both ends. CDR1 LNHDA and CDR2 SQIVND come from the germline V gene (reference sequence). CDR3 protein: CASPSRGQAPD.

This sequence joins TRBV7-2 and TRBJ2-1; D is possibly TRBD2 (6 bases). The germline gives CDR1 SGHTA, CDR2 FQGNSA. CDR3 length: 15 residues. Deletions cut 2 bases from V and 5 bases from J, with 13 bases between. The CDR3 DNA sequence: TGTGCCAGCAGCTTAATAGCCCGGGGGAACAATGAGCAGTTCTTC. Translated: CASSLIARGNNEQFF. The entire variable domain, with the rest obtained from reference TRBV7-2 and TRBJ2-1, is as follows: GAGVSQSPSNKVTEKGKDVELRCDPISGHTALYWYRQSLGQGLEFLIYFQGNSAPDKSGLPSDRFSAERTGGSVSTLTIQRTQQEDSAVYLCASSLIARGNNEQFFGPGTRLTVL.

CDR3 nucleotide sequence: TGTGCCAGCAGCCGAGCGGGGGGAATATCCTACGAGCAGTACTTC. It is translated as CASSRAGGISYEQYF. This chain connects TRBV12-3 or TRBV12-4 to TRBJ2-7, with TRBD2 matching 9 bases. This CDR3 contains 15 residues. Trimming cost V 6 bases and J 1 base; bases outside gene matches: 7.

The chain recombines TRBV2 with TRBJ1-5; D gene uncertain. The germline CDR1 and CDR2 sequences are SNHLY and FYNNEI. The CDR3 is 11 amino acids. Trimming removed 3 bases at V and 9 bases at J, with 6 bases between. CDR3 nucleotide sequence: TGTGCCAGCAGTGAGGCAGGGCCCCAGCATTTT. It codes for CASSEAGPQHF.

The rearrangement links TRBV10-3 to TRBJ1-6; 7 bases agree with TRBD1. The CDR3 sequence is 15 residues long. Germline V gene data show CDR1 as ENHRY and CDR2 as SYGVKD. After removal of 7 bases from V and 5 bases from J, the junction contained 8 bases not matched to a gene. DNA for the CDR3: TGTGCCATCACTGACAGGGCAGAGAATAATTCACCCCTCCACTTT. It codes for CAITDRAENNSPLHF.

This clonotype was counted at least ten times. This chain links TRBV28 with TRBJ2-7; possible D gene TRBD2, 5 bases. Germline V CDR1 and CDR2: MDHEN, SYDVKM. V was shortened by 6 bases and J by 0 bases, with 9 bases between the two germline ends. The CDR3 extends over 13 amino acids. The CDR3 loop reads CASRSEGSYEQYF. The DNA for the CDR3 is TGTGCCAGCAGGAGTGAGGGCTCCTACGAGCAGTACTTC. Complete variable domain (other parts from reference TRBV28 and TRBJ2-7): DVKVTQSSRYLVKRTGEKVFLECVQDMDHENMFWYRQDPGLGLRLIYFSYDVKMKEKGDIPEGYSVSREKKERFSLILESASTNQTSMYLCASRSEGSYEQYFGPGTRLTVT.

A few counts support this clonotype. The chain recombines TRBV20-1 with TRBJ1-1, with D possibly TRBD1 on 6 matching bases. In germline, CDR1 is DFQATT, CDR2 SNEGSKA (reference sequence). CDR3 length equals 17 residues. Trimming shortened V by 5 bases and J by 0 bases, and 22 bases separated the two germline ends. CDR3 in amino acids: CSARPKGLRGMNTEAFF. The CDR3 DNA reads as TGCAGTGCTCGCCCAAAGGGCCTCAGGGGCATGAACACTGAAGCTTTCTTT.

This clonotype was counted only a few times. The genes are TRBV20-1 and TRBJ1-5; no firm D call. CDR1 and CDR2 (germline): DFQATT, SNEGSKA (reference sequence). Trimming shortened V by 3 bases and J by 0 bases, and 9 bases separated the two germline ends. The CDR3 covers 14 residues. CDR3 region: CSARLGNSNQPQHF. The CDR3 DNA follows: TGCAGTGCTAGGTTAGGGAATAGCAATCAGCCCCAGCATTTT.